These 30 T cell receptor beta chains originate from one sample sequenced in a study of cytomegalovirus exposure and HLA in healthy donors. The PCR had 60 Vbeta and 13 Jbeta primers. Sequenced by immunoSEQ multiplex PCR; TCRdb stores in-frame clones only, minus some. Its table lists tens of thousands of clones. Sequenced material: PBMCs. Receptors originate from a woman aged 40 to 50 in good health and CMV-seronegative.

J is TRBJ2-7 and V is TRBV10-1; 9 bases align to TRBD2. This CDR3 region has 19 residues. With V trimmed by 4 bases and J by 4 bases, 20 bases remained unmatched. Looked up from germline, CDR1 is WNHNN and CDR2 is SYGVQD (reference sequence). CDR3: CASSVAGAFNDGAFYEQYF. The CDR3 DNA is TGCGCCAGCAGTGTAGCGGGAGCCTTTAACGATGGAGCGTTTTACGAGCAGTACTTC.

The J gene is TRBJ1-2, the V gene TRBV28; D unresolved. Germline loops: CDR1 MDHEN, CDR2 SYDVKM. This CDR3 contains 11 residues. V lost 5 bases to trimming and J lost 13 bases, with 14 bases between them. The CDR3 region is CASSGPFISTF. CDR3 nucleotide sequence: TGTGCCAGCAGTGGCCCCTTCATTTCCACCTTC.

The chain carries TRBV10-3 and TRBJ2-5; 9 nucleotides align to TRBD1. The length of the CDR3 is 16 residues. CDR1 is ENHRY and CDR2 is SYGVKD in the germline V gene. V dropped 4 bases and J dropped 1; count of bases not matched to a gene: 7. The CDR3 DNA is TGTGCCATCAGTGCCCCAGACAGGGGGAGCCAAGAGACCCAGTACTTC. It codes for CAISAPDRGSQETQYF.

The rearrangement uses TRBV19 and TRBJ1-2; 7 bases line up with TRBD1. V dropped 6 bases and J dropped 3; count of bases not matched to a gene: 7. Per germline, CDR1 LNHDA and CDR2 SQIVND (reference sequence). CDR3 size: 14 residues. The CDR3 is CASRIAGQHYGYTF. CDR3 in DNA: TGTGCCAGTAGGATCGCGGGACAGCACTATGGCTACACCTTC.

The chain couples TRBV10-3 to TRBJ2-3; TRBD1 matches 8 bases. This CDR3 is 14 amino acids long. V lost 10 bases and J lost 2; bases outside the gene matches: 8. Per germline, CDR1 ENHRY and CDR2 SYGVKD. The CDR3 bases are TGTGCCACGACGGGACAGGAAGTCACAGATACGCAGTATTTT. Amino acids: CATTGQEVTDTQYF.

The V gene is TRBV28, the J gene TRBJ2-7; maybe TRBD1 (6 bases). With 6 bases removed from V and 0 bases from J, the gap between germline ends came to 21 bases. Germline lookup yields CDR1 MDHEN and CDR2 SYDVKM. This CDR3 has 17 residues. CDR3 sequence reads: CASSPDPRRGLSYEQYF. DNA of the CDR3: TGTGCCAGCAGCCCCGACCCTCGCAGGGGCCTCTCCTACGAGCAGTACTTC.

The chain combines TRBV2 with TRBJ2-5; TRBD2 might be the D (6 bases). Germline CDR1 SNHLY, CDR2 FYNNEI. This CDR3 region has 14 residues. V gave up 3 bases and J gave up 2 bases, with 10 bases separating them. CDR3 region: CASSELAEQETQYF. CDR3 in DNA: TGTGCCAGCAGTGAGTTAGCGGAACAAGAGACCCAGTACTTC. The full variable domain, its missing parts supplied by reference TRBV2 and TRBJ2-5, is EPEVTQTPSHQVTQMGQEVILRCVPISNHLYFYWYRQILGQKVEFLVSFYNNEISEKSEIFDDQFSVERPDGSNFTLKIRSTKLEDSAMYFCASSELAEQETQYFGPGTRLLVL.

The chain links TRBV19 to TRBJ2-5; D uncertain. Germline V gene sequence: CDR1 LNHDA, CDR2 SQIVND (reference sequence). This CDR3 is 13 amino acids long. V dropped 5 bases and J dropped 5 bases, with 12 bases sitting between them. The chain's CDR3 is CASSQRTRETQYF. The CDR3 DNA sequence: TGTGCCAGTAGTCAGAGAACCAGGGAGACCCAGTACTTC.

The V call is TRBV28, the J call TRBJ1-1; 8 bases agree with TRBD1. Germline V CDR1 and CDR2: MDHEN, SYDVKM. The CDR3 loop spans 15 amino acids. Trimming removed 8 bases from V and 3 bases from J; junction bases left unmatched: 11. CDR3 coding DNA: TGTGCCAGCGGGAATCCGGGACAGGAGGACACTGAAGCTTTCTTT. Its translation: CASGNPGQEDTEAFF.

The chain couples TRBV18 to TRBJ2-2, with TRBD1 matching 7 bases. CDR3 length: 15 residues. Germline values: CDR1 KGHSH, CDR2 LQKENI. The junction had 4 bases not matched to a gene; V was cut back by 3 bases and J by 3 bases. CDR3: CASSPRQGYTGELFF. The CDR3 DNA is TGTGCCAGCTCACCTCGACAGGGATACACCGGGGAGCTGTTTTTT.

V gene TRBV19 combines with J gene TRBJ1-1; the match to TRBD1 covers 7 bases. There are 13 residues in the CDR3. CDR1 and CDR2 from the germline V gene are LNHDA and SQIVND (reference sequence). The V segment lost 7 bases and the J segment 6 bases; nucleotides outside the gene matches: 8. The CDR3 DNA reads TGTGCCAGTATTAACAGGGGTACGGCTGAAGCTTTCTTT. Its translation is CASINRGTAEAFF.

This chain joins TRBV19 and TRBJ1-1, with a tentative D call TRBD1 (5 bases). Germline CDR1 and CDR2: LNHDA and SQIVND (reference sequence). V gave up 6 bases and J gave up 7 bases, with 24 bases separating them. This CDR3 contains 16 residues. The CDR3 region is CASSPSSGLQRGEAFF. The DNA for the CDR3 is TGTGCCAGTAGCCCATCCTCGGGACTCCAACGGGGTGAAGCTTTCTTT.

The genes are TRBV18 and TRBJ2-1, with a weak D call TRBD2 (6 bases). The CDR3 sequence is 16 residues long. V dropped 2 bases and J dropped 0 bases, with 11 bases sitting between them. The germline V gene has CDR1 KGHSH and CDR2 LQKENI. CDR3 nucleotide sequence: TGTGCCAGCTCACCAAATCCGGGGGACTCCTACAATGAGCAGTTCTTC. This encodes CASSPNPGDSYNEQFF.

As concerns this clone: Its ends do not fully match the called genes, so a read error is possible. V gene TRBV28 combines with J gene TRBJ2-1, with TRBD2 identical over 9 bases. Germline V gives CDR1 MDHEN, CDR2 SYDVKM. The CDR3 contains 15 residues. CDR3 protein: CASRETSGSDNEQFF. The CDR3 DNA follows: TGTGCCAGCAGAGAGACTAGCGGCTCCGACAATGAGCAGTTCTTC.

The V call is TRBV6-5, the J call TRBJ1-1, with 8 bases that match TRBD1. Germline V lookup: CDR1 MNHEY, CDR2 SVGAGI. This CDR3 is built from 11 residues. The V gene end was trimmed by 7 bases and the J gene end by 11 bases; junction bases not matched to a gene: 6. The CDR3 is CASNQGDRAFF. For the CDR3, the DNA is TGTGCCAGCAACCAGGGGGACAGGGCTTTCTTT.

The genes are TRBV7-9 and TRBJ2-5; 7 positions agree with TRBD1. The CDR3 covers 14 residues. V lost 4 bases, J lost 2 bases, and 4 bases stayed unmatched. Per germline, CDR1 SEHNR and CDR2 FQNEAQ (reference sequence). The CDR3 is CASSSTGLQETQYF. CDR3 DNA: TGTGCCAGCAGCTCGACAGGGCTACAAGAGACCCAGTACTTC.

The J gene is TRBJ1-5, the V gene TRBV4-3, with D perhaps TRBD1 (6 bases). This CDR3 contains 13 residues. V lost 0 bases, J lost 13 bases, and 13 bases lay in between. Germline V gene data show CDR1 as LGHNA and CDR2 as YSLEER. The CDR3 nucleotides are TGCGCCAGCAGCCAAGACCGACAGGCGGCACAGCATTTT. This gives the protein CASSQDRQAAQHF.

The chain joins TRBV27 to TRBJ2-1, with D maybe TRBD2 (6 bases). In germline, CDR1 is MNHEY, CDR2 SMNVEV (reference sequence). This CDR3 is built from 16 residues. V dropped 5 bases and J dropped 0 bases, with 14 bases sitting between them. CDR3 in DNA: TGTGCCAGCAGTCCCGCGGGACTGTCCTCCTACAATGAGCAGTTCTTC. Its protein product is CASSPAGLSSYNEQFF.

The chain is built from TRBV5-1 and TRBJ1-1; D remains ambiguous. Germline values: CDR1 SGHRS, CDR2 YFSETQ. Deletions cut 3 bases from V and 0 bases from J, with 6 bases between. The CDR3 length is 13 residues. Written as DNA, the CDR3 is TGCGCCAGCAGCTCCCAGGTGAACACTGAAGCTTTCTTT. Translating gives CASSSQVNTEAFF.

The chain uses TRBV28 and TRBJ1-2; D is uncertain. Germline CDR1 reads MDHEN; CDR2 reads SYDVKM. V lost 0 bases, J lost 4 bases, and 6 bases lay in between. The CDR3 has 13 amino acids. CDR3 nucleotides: TGTGCCAGCAGTTTATGGGGGAGCTATGGCTACACCTTC. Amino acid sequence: CASSLWGSYGYTF.

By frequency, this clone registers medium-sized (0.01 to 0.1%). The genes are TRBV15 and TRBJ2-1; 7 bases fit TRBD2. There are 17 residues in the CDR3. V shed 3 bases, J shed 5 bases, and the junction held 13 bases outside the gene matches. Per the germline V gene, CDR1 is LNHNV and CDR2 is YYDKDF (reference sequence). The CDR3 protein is CATSSFPPPTSNNEQFF. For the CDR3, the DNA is TGTGCCACCAGCAGCTTTCCCCCCCCGACTAGCAACAATGAGCAGTTCTTC.

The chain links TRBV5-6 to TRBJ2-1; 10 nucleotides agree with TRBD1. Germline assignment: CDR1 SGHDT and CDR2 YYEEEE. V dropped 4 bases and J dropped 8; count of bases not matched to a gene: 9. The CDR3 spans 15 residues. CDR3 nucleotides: TGTGCCAGCAGCCGACGACAGGGGGCAGCGGATGAGCAGTTCTTC. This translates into CASSRRQGAADEQFF.

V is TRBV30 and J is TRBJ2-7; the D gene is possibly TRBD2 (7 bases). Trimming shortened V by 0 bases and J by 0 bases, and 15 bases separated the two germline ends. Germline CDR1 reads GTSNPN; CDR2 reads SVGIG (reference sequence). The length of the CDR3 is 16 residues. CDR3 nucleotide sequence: TGTGCCTGGAGTGTTGGGGGGGGCTCGATCTCCTACGAGCAGTACTTC. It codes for CAWSVGGGSISYEQYF.

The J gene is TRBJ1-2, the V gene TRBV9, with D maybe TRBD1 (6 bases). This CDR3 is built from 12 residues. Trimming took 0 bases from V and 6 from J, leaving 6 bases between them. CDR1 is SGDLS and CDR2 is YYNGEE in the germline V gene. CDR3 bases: TGTGCCAGCAGCGTAGACAGGGATGGCTACACCTTC. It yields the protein CASSVDRDGYTF.

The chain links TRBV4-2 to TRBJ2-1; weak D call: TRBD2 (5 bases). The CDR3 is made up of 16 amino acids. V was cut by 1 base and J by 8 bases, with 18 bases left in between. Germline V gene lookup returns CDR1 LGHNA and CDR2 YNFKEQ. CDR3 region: CASSQGTLGVFYEQFF. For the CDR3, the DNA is TGTGCCAGCAGCCAAGGGACCCTCGGGGTCTTTTATGAGCAGTTCTTC.

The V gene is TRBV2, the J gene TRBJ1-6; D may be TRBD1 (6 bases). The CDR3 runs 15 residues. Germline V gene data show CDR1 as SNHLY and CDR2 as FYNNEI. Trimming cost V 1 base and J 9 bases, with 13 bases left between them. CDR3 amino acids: CASSEEQGSSSPLHF. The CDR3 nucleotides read TGTGCCAGCAGTGAAGAACAGGGCAGCAGTTCACCCCTCCACTTT.

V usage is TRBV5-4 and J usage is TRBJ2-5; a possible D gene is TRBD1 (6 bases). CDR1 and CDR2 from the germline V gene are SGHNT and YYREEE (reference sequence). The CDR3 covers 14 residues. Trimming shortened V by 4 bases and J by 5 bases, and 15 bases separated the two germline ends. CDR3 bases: TGTGCCAGCAGCGGACCCTCCCAGGGGGAGACCCAGTACTTC. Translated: CASSGPSQGETQYF.

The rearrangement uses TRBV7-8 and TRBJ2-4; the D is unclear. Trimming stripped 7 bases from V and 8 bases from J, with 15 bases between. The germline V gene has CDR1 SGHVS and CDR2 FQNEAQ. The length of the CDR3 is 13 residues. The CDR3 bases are TGTGCCAGCACCCCCGGTGCCTTGGACATTCAGTACTTC. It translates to CASTPGALDIQYF.

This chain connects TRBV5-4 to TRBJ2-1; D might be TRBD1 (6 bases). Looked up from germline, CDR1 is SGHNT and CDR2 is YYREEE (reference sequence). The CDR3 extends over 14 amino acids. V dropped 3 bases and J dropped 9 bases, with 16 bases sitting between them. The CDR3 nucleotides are TGTGCCAGCAGCTCACCGCAGGGGAGTGGTGAGCAGTTCTTC. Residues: CASSSPQGSGEQFF.

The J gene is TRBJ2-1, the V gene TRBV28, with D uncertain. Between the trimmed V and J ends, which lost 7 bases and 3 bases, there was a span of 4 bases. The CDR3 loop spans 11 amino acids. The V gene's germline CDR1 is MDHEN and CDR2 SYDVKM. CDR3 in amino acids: CASNNYNEQFF. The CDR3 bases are TGTGCCAGCAATAACTACAATGAGCAGTTCTTC.